This paragraph covers one T cell receptor (beta chain) sequence. This CDR3 has 16 residues. Germline CDR1 is SGHNT and CDR2 is YENEEA. Unmatched junction bases numbered 5, after V lost 5 bases and J lost 0 bases. The record originates from a study of blood T cell repertoires in COVID-19. Profiling relied on immunoSEQ multiplex PCR, and the TCRdb table lists in-frame clones only, not all of them. The table has about 210,000 clones, roughly 82% seen once; the top ten hold roughly 12%. What was sequenced was peripheral blood. The receptor comes from a middle-aged woman with acute or convalescent COVID-19. This rearrangement joins TRBV11-3 to TRBJ1-3; 9 nucleotides line up with TRBD1. CDR3 sequence reads: CASSAGQGSSGNTIYF. The CDR3 nucleotides are TGTGCCAGCAGCGCAGGACAGGGGAGCTCTGGAAACACCATATATTTT.